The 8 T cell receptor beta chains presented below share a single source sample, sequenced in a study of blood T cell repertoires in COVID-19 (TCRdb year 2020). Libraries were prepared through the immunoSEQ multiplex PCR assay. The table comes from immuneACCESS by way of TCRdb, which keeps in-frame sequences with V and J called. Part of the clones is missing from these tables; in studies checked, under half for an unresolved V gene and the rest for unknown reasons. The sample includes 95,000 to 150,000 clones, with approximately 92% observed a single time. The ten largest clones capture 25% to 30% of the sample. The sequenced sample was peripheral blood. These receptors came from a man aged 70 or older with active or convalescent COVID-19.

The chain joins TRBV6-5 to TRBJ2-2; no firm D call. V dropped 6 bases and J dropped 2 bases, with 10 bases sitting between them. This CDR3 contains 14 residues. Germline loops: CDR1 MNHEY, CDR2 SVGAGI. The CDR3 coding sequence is TGTGCCAGCAGCCCGACTCCAAACACCGGGGAGCTGTTTTTT. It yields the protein CASSPTPNTGELFF.

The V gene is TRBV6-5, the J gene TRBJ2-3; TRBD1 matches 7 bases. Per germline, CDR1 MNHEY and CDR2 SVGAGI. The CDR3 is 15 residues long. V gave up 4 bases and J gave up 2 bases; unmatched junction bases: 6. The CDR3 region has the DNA TGTGCCAGCAGTTCCTCCGGGACAGACACAGATACGCAGTATTTT. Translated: CASSSSGTDTDTQYF.

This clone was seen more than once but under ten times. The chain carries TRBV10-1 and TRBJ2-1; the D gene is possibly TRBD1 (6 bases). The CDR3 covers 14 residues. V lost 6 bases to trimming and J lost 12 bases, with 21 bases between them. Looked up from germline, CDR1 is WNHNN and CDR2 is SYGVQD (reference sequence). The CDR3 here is CASSSGTPTIPQFF. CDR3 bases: TGCGCCAGCAGCTCCGGGACACCCACAATCCCGCAGTTCTTC.

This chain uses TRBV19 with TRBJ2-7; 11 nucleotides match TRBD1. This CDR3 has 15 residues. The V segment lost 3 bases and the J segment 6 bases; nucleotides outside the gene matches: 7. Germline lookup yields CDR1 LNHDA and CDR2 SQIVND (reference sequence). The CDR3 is CASSIGQGARSEQYF. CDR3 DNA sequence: TGTGCCAGTAGTATTGGACAGGGGGCGCGTAGCGAGCAGTACTTC.

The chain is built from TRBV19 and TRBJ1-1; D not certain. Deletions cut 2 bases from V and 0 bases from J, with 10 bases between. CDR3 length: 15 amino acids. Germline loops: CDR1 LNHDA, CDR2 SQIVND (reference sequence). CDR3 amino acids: CASSITRYMNTEAFF. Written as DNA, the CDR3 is TGTGCCAGTAGTATAACCCGATACATGAACACTGAAGCTTTCTTT.

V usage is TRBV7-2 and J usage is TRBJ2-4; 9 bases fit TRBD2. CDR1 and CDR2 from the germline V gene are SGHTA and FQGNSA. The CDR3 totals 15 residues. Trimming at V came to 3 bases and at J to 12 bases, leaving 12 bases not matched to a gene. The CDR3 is CASSFSRLAERDQYF. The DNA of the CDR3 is TGTGCCAGCAGCTTCTCTAGACTAGCGGAACGGGATCAGTACTTC.

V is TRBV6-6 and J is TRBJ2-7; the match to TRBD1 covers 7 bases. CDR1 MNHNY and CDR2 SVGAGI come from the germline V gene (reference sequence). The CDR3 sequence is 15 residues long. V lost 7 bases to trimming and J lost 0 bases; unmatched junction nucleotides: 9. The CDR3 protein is CASNPDRYSSYEQYF. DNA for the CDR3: TGTGCCAGCAATCCGGACAGGTACAGCTCCTACGAGCAGTACTTC.

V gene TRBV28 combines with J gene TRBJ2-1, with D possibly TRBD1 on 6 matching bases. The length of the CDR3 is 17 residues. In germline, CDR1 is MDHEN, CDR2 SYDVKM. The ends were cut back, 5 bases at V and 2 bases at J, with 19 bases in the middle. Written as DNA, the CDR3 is TGTGCCAGCAGTCAATATTTTCAGGGGTTAGCCTACAATGAGCAGTTCTTC. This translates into CASSQYFQGLAYNEQFF.